This entry lists 21 T cell receptor beta chains sequenced from one sample in a study of shared clonotypes between healthy human individuals. Only CD45RO-negative cells positively selected for CCR7 counted as naive CD8 cells, so terminally differentiated effector memory CD45RA+ cells were excluded. Measured with immunoSEQ multiplex PCR; TCRdb has only the in-frame clones, and not every one. The data show hundreds of thousands of clones, roughly 95% seen once. Material for sequencing was naive CD8+ T cells sorted from blood. The receptors were gathered from a woman under 40 in good health.

The chain combines TRBV30 with TRBJ2-5; D perhaps matches TRBD1 (5 bases). The end of the DNA aligns better with TRBJ2-7, so the J call may be wrong. The CDR3 runs 13 residues. Germline values: CDR1 GTSNPN, CDR2 SVGIG (reference sequence). The CDR3 coding sequence is TGTGCCTGGAGTTTTGACAGTGCCTACGAGCAGTACTTC. The encoded protein is CAWSFDSAYEQYF.

The chain has TRBV18 and TRBJ2-7; no firm D call. CDR1 is KGHSH and CDR2 is LQKENI in the germline V gene. This CDR3 region has 13 residues. Trimming pared 3 bases from V and 3 bases from J, leaving 9 bases between. CDR3 protein: CASSPQTGYEQYF. The CDR3 DNA is TGTGCCAGCTCACCCCAGACCGGCTACGAGCAGTACTTC.

This clone occurred once. This sample includes further DNA sequences coding for the same CDR3. This chain joins TRBV27 and TRBJ2-2; 7 nucleotides line up with TRBD1. Unmatched junction bases numbered 1, after V lost 3 bases and J lost 6 bases. This CDR3 has 13 residues. The V gene's germline CDR1 is MNHEY and CDR2 SMNVEV (reference sequence). CDR3 protein: CASSFRGPGELFF. CDR3 in DNA: TGTGCCAGCAGTTTTAGGGGGCCCGGGGAGCTGTTTTTT.

The V and J genes are TRBV28 and TRBJ2-3, with D possibly matching TRBD1 (6 bases). CDR3 length equals 14 residues. The germline V gene encodes CDR1 MDHEN and CDR2 SYDVKM. V shed 6 bases and J shed 2 bases, with 12 bases lying between them. The CDR3 DNA is TGTGCCAGCAGCTGGACAGCCCTCACAGATACGCAGTATTTT. Protein: CASSWTALTDTQYF.

The chain has TRBV27 and TRBJ1-2, with TRBD1 identical over 8 bases. CDR1 is MNHEY, CDR2 SMNVEV, per germline (reference sequence). The CDR3 runs 18 residues. The junction had 19 bases not matched to a gene; V was cut back by 4 bases and J by 6 bases. The CDR3 DNA reads as TGTGCCAGCAGTTCGGTCAGGACAGGGAACCAAGCACGTGATGGCTACACCTTC. Protein product: CASSSVRTGNQARDGYTF.

This chain connects TRBV7-6 to TRBJ2-1; no definite D call. V shed 1 base and J shed 8 bases, with 6 bases lying between them. This CDR3 comprises 12 residues. Germline V gene sequence: CDR1 SGHVS, CDR2 FNYEAQ. The CDR3 loop reads CASSLGFHEQFF. DNA for the CDR3: TGTGCCAGCAGCTTAGGGTTCCATGAGCAGTTCTTC.

In nucleotides, the CDR3 is TGTGCCAGCAGCGGAAGGGACACCCCGGGACTAGCGTACGAGCAGTACTTC. It codes for CASSGRDTPGLAYEQYF. V usage is TRBV9 and J usage is TRBJ2-7; 10 bases align to TRBD2. The junction had 13 bases not matched to a gene; V was cut back by 3 bases and J by 4 bases. Germline V CDR1 and CDR2: SGDLS, YYNGEE. The CDR3 consists of 17 residues.

The rearrangement joins TRBV4-1 to TRBJ2-1; TRBD2 agrees at 13 bases. Germline loops: CDR1 MGHRA, CDR2 YSYEKL. The CDR3 is 15 amino acids. With 5 bases clipped from V and 5 bases from J, the junction kept 3 bases outside the gene matches. CDR3 in DNA: TGCGCCAGCAGCGACGGACTAGCGGGAGACAATGAGCAGTTCTTC. Amino acids: CASSDGLAGDNEQFF.

This rearrangement joins TRBV2 to TRBJ2-1, with 8 bases matching TRBD2. Germline-derived CDR1 and CDR2 are SNHLY and FYNNEI. Trimming removed 2 bases from V and 6 bases from J; junction bases left unmatched: 6. The CDR3 has 15 residues. Here the CDR3 DNA reads TGTGCCAGCAGTGAACCCAGCGGGAGTGTCAATGAGCAGTTCTTC. Amino acids: CASSEPSGSVNEQFF.

This chain links TRBV28 with TRBJ1-5; weak D call: TRBD1 (5 bases). Between the trimmed V and J ends, which lost 3 bases and 3 bases, there was a span of 12 bases. The V gene's germline CDR1 is MDHEN and CDR2 SYDVKM. This CDR3 comprises 15 residues. CDR3 bases: TGTGCCAGCAGTTTCCAAGGGGATGCCAATCAGCCCCAGCATTTT. Its translation is CASSFQGDANQPQHF. The full variable domain, with the rest looked up from reference TRBV28 and TRBJ1-5, is DVKVTQSSRYLVKRTGEKVFLECVQDMDHENMFWYRQDPGLGLRLIYFSYDVKMKEKGDIPEGYSVSREKKERFSLILESASTNQTSMYLCASSFQGDANQPQHFGDGTRLSIL.

The rearrangement links TRBV30 to TRBJ2-1; TRBD2 aligns across 9 bases. Trimming cost V 3 bases and J 6 bases; bases outside gene matches: 9. Germline V lookup: CDR1 GTSNPN, CDR2 SVGIG (reference sequence). The CDR3 loop spans 15 amino acids. This chain's CDR3 is CAWSPGASGVNEQFF. CDR3 in DNA: TGTGCCTGGAGCCCTGGGGCTAGCGGGGTCAATGAGCAGTTCTTC.

The CDR3 DNA is TGTGCCAGCAGTGAGGTCGACTATGAGCAGTACTTC. Translating it yields CASSEVDYEQYF. The rearrangement links TRBV6-1 to TRBJ2-7; tentatively, D is TRBD2 (5 bases). Germline CDR1 is MNHNS and CDR2 is SASEGT. The V end lost 3 bases, the J end lost 7 bases, and 10 bases lay between the germline ends. The CDR3 has 12 residues.

The chain employs TRBV19 and TRBJ2-5; tentative D call: TRBD1 (5 bases). The last part of the DNA fits TRBJ2-7 better; the J call may be wrong. The CDR3 length is 15 residues. Germline lookup yields CDR1 LNHDA and CDR2 SQIVND (reference sequence). CDR3 residues: CASTGYGAEGYEQYF. CDR3 bases: TGTGCCAGTACCGGGTATGGGGCGGAAGGTTACGAGCAGTACTTC.

This rearrangement joins TRBV29-1 to TRBJ1-2, with a tentative D call TRBD1 (5 bases). The CDR3 is made up of 11 amino acids. Germline CDR1 SQVTM, CDR2 ANQGSEA. V dropped 2 bases and J dropped 4 bases, with 5 bases sitting between them. The CDR3 sequence: CSVEQGYGYTF. The CDR3 DNA reads TGCAGCGTTGAACAGGGCTATGGCTACACCTTC. Full variable domain (missing parts from reference TRBV29-1 and TRBJ1-2): SAVISQKPSRDICQRGTSLTIQCQVDSQVTMMFWYRQQPGQSLTLIATANQGSEATYESGFVIDKFPISRPNLTFSTLTVSNMSPEDSSIYLCSVEQGYGYTFGSGTRLTVV.

CDR3 loop: CASSEGGFQETQYF. CDR3 bases: TGTGCCAGCAGTGAGGGGGGGTTCCAAGAGACCCAGTACTTC. The chain combines TRBV2 with TRBJ2-5, with 7 bases that match TRBD2. Germline CDR1 SNHLY, CDR2 FYNNEI. V lost 3 bases to trimming and J lost 1 base; unmatched junction nucleotides: 2. This CDR3 is 14 amino acids long.

V is TRBV9 and J is TRBJ2-3; possible D gene TRBD2, 7 bases. Germline V gives CDR1 SGDLS, CDR2 YYNGEE. The CDR3 runs 16 residues. The V and J ends lost 6 bases and 3 bases respectively, with 20 bases between them. The CDR3 DNA sequence: TGTGCCAGCACCGAAGGACCGGGGGGCTATACAGATACGCAGTATTTT. This sequence encodes CASTEGPGGYTDTQYF.

The chain links TRBV5-4 to TRBJ1-1; D ambiguous. Germline V gene sequence: CDR1 SGHNT, CDR2 YYREEE (reference sequence). The CDR3 is 13 amino acids. Between the trimmed V and J ends, which lost 5 bases and 0 bases, there was a span of 8 bases. CDR3 DNA: TGTGCCAGCAGACCGGCAATGAACACTGAAGCTTTCTTT. As protein: CASRPAMNTEAFF.

V gene TRBV5-5 combines with J gene TRBJ1-1, with a possible D match to TRBD1 (5 bases). The ends were cut back, 6 bases at V and 7 bases at J, with 10 bases in the middle. This CDR3 has 11 residues. CDR1 and CDR2 from the germline V gene are SGHKS and YYEKEE (reference sequence). The CDR3 DNA follows: TGTGCCAGCACCTCAGGGCTTGAAGCTTTCTTT. This encodes CASTSGLEAFF.

J is TRBJ2-1 and V is TRBV7-9; 12 bases match TRBD2. The junction had 8 bases not matched to a gene; V was cut back by 4 bases and J by 4 bases. The CDR3 is made up of 17 amino acids. CDR1 and CDR2 from the germline V gene are SEHNR and FQNEAQ (reference sequence). The CDR3 spells CASSSSTSGSGYNEQFF. The CDR3 bases are TGTGCCAGCAGCTCTTCGACTAGCGGGAGTGGGTACAATGAGCAGTTCTTC.

V and J are TRBV7-2 and TRBJ2-7, with TRBD2 matching over 10 bases. CDR1 SGHTA and CDR2 FQGNSA come from the germline V gene. V lost 7 bases to trimming and J lost 5 bases; unmatched junction nucleotides: 11. This CDR3 has 15 amino acids. The CDR3 DNA reads as TGTGCCAGCATCCCGACAGCGGGAGGGGAGGACGAGCAGTACTTC. It encodes CASIPTAGGEDEQYF.

J is TRBJ1-2 and V is TRBV29-1; D remains ambiguous. The germline V and J ends were trimmed by 4 bases and 8 bases, with 14 bases remaining between them. Germline CDR1 and CDR2: SQVTM and ANQGSEA. The length of the CDR3 is 12 residues. The CDR3 DNA follows: TGCAGCGTTGTGACACCAAATGAGGGCTACACCTTC. Its translation is CSVVTPNEGYTF.